These 15 T cell receptor beta chains came from one sample sequenced in a study of blood T cells in healthy people across ages. For the second PCR, which ran for about 6 to 11 cycles, a sample-barcoded 5' primer and a J-beta primer mix were used. Each CDR3 protein is one row after TCRdb ran MiXCR on the 5' RACE reads. The data contain around 870,000 distinct CDR3 sequences, 25% to 30% of them singletons. The sequencing input was blood. These receptor sequences come from a woman at least 80 years old in good health.

Many counts were recorded for this clonotype. The rearrangement joins TRBV12-3 or TRBV12-4 to TRBJ2-5, with 9 nucleotides matching TRBD2. Losses at the gene ends were 3 bases for V and 5 bases for J; bases not matched to a gene: 7. CDR3 size: 15 residues. CDR3 region: CASSFGRSGRETQYF. The CDR3 nucleotides are TGTGCCAGCAGTTTTGGTAGAAGCGGGAGGGAGACCCAGTACTTC.

This clonotype has a single count. A much larger clone differs from this one at a single base, so this may be a read error. This chain connects TRBV20-1 to TRBJ2-7; 7 positions match TRBD1. Trimming at V came to 0 bases and at J to 7 bases, leaving 12 bases not matched to a gene. In germline, CDR1 is DFQATT, CDR2 SNEGSKA (reference sequence). The CDR3 runs to 15 residues. CDR3: CSARDRDSSYNEQYF. The CDR3 DNA sequence: TGCAGTGCTAGAGATCGGGACAGCTCCTACAATGAGCAGTACTTC.

This clonotype showed up just a few times. J is TRBJ2-7 and V is TRBV27; 16 positions agree with TRBD2. Germline V gives CDR1 MNHEY, CDR2 SMNVEV (reference sequence). V gave up 6 bases and J gave up 5 bases; unmatched junction bases: 10. CDR3 length: 17 amino acids. The CDR3 is CASRGTSGGETYNEQYF. CDR3 coding DNA: TGTGCCAGCAGAGGGACTAGCGGGGGGGAAACGTACAACGAGCAGTACTTC.

This clonotype was detected many times. Mismatch with germline at one junction end may stem from a read error. The rearrangement links TRBV2 to TRBJ2-7, with D tentatively TRBD1 (6 bases). CDR1 is SNHLY, CDR2 FYNNEI, per germline. The CDR3 is made up of 13 amino acids. The CDR3 DNA is TGTGCCAGCACTGAACAGGGTATCTTCGAGCAGTACTTC. This codes for CASTEQGIFEQYF.

This clonotype was seen more than once but under ten times. This chain links TRBV6-5 with TRBJ2-2; the match to TRBD1 covers 7 bases. Germline assignment: CDR1 MNHEY and CDR2 SVGAGI. The CDR3 consists of 13 residues. V gave up 7 bases and J gave up 3 bases; unmatched junction bases: 2. The CDR3 nucleotides read TGTGCCAGCACAGGGGGTCACACCGGGGAGCTGTTTTTT. Protein sequence: CASTGGHTGELFF.

This clonotype was seen more than once but under ten times. The rearrangement uses TRBV3-1 and TRBJ1-1; the match to TRBD1 covers 7 bases. The CDR3 sequence is 15 residues long. Germline V CDR1 and CDR2: LGHDT, YNNKEL (reference sequence). Unmatched junction bases numbered 6, after V lost 5 bases and J lost 0 bases. Here the CDR3 DNA reads TGTGCCAGCAGCTCTCAGGACAGGATGAACACTGAAGCTTTCTTT. Protein sequence: CASSSQDRMNTEAFF.

This clonotype was seen more than once but under ten times. This chain uses TRBV18 with TRBJ2-3; D may be TRBD1 (6 bases). V lost 0 bases and J lost 4, with 14 bases in between. CDR3 size: 16 residues. Germline-derived CDR1 and CDR2 are KGHSH and LQKENI. The chain's CDR3 is CASSPPYTGMADTQYF. CDR3 DNA sequence: TGTGCCAGCTCACCACCGTATACAGGGATGGCAGATACGCAGTATTTT.

Comments on this clonotype: Just one base apart from a much larger clone, this may be a read error. The chain has TRBV6-6 and TRBJ2-1, with TRBD1 as a possible D gene (7 bases). The V and J ends lost 4 bases and 10 bases respectively, with 26 bases between them. Germline assignment: CDR1 MNHNY and CDR2 SVGAGI (reference sequence). The CDR3 is 17 residues long. CDR3 sequence (DNA): TGTGCCAGCAGTTCTACCTACCCCAGGGGGGTCAACGTCGAGCAGTTCTTC. Its protein is CASSSTYPRGVNVEQFF.

This clonotype was counted between two and nine times. V and J are TRBV4-3 and TRBJ1-6; weak D call: TRBD1 (6 bases). The CDR3 spans 20 residues. Germline V gene data show CDR1 as LGHNA and CDR2 as YSLEER. Trimming removed 2 bases from V and 0 bases from J, with 20 bases in between. As DNA, the CDR3 is TGCGCCAGCAGCCAATTCATACAGGGAGACTCTAGCTCCTATAATTCACCCCTCCACTTT. Its translation is CASSQFIQGDSSSYNSPLHF.

The table lists this clonotype with many counts. The chain links TRBV20-1 to TRBJ2-7; D is unclear. From germline, CDR1 is DFQATT and CDR2 SNEGSKA (reference sequence). Trimming took off 1 base at V and 3 bases at J, with 4 bases between the two ends. This CDR3 is built from 11 residues. CDR3 protein: CSARVGYEQYF. CDR3 nucleotide sequence: TGCAGTGCTAGAGTGGGCTACGAGCAGTACTTC.

Remarks on this clonotype: A much larger clone differs by one base, so this may be a read error. The J gene is TRBJ1-5, the V gene TRBV25-1; D might be TRBD1 (5 bases). Germline V CDR1 and CDR2: MGHDK, SYGVNS. The CDR3 has 14 residues. The chain's CDR3 is CVSSSQAGNQPQHF. Here the CDR3 DNA reads TGTGTCAGCAGCTCACAGGCGGGCAATCAGCCCCAGCATTTT.

V gene TRBV2 combines with J gene TRBJ1-2, with a weak D call TRBD1 (6 bases). The CDR3 is made up of 15 amino acids. Trimming cost V 6 bases and J 3 bases, with 17 bases left between them. CDR1 and CDR2 from the germline V gene are SNHLY and FYNNEI. The CDR3 loop is CASRASGGRDYGYTF. As DNA, the CDR3 is TGTGCCAGCAGGGCGTCCGGGGGGCGCGACTATGGCTACACCTTC.

This clonotype occurred a few times. This may come from a read error, since a much larger clone is one base off. The gene calls are TRBV7-2 and TRBJ2-1; D is undetermined. Trimming pared 5 bases from V and 13 bases from J, leaving 21 bases between. CDR1 is SGHTA and CDR2 is FQGNSA in the germline V gene. The CDR3 has 14 amino acids. CDR3 in amino acids: CASSPGRTGKTQFF. CDR3 nucleotide sequence: TGTGCCAGCAGCCCTGGACGCACCGGAAAGACCCAGTTCTTC.

In its sample, this clonotype was seen a few times. This chain connects TRBV2 to TRBJ2-2; TRBD1 might be the D (5 bases). The germline gives CDR1 SNHLY, CDR2 FYNNEI. With 4 bases removed from V and 4 bases from J, the gap between germline ends came to 13 bases. The CDR3 contains 15 residues. The CDR3 sequence is CASSVQGQGTGELFF. Here the CDR3 DNA reads TGTGCCAGCAGTGTCCAAGGGCAGGGCACCGGGGAGCTGTTTTTT.

This clonotype was seen repeatedly, ten times or more. The chain links TRBV6-2 or TRBV6-3 to TRBJ2-1; a possible D gene is TRBD1 (6 bases). Germline V gene lookup returns CDR1 MNHEY and CDR2 SVGEGT. Trimming removed 6 bases from V and 12 bases from J, with 18 bases in between. The CDR3 has 13 residues. The CDR3 DNA reads TGTGCCAGCAGCAGCCAATCAGACAGGCCGCAGTTCTTC. It is translated as CASSSQSDRPQFF.